This T cell receptor beta chain originates from a study of blood T cells in healthy people across ages. As for the study in general: Every two T cells gave about one barcoded beta molecule via template switching.

A second roughly 6 to 12 cycle PCR used barcoded and J-beta primers. Tags on each cDNA molecule came from a template-switch adaptor with 12 random nucleotides. TCRdb reprocessed the 5' RACE reads with MiXCR, giving one entry per CDR3 protein. This sample has over 1.5 million distinct CDR3 sequences; approximately 50% occur once, and the top ten carry roughly 2%. General study findings and limits: Relative to aged donors, long-lived donors carried more naive CD4+ cells and displayed higher diversity.

CDR1 MDHEN and CDR2 SYDVKM come from the germline V gene. V shed 2 bases and J 5 bases; nucleotides not matched to a gene: 6. This CDR3 is 15 amino acids long. Sample donors were healthy Caucasian individuals that came from Russia, aged roughly 6 to 95. This clonotype occurred a few times. Antigen unknown. The V call is TRBV28, the J call TRBJ1-2; 9 bases match TRBD1. Sequences were obtained from blood. The TCR was taken from a woman aged 40 to 50 in good health. The CDR3 sequence: CASSLGDRETYGYTF. CDR3 DNA sequence: TGTGCCAGCAGTTTAGGGGACAGGGAGACATATGGCTACACCTTC.